These T cell receptor beta chains were read from a single sample in a study of blood T cell repertoires in COVID-19. Method: immunoSEQ multiplex PCR; TCRdb's copy keeps in-frame clones and lacks some. The sample contains roughly 230,000 clones, 65% to 85% of which appear only once. Sequencing was carried out using peripheral blood. Receptors were obtained from a man aged 50-59 years with active or convalescent COVID-19. Both conserved end residues are part of each CDR3.

J,V,CDR3
TRBJ1-3,TRBV21-1,CASSPGRVSGNTIYF
TRBJ2-3,TRBV5-1,CASSPAGTIRDTQYF
TRBJ1-1,TRBV27,CASSSGWNTEAFF
TRBJ2-3,TRBV5-5,CASSPLEQASTDTQYF
TRBJ2-1,TRBV24-1,CATSDPRTGSSYNEQFF
TRBJ2-1,TRBV29-1,CSVEGEGSSYNEQFF
TRBJ1-6,TRBV5-4,CASSVGGRKGSPLHF
TRBJ2-1,TRBV5-5,CASSGSGGSSYNEQFF
TRBJ1-6,TRBV28,CASSFDRGNSPLHF
TRBJ1-1,TRBV11-3,CASSPGNSGGGAFF
TRBJ1-1,TRBV9,CASSGYRGAEAFF
TRBJ2-1,TRBV10-3,CAISTGGNEQFF
TRBJ2-2,TRBV6-6,CASSYSGRGTGELFF
TRBJ2-3,TRBV28,CASSTGGHTTDTQYF
TRBJ2-3,TRBV5-1,CASSLTGDRDTQYF
TRBJ1-3,TRBV19,CASSINGRNTIYF
TRBJ1-6,TRBV4-2,CASSQDSVKTPLHF
TRBJ1-3,TRBV7-6,CASSFQVLGAGGGNTIYF
TRBJ1-4,TRBV6-5,CASRTSRTGNEKLFF
TRBJ1-1,TRBV18,CASSPMPGVNTEAFF
TRBJ2-7,TRBV19,CASSIGGGAKSYEQYF
TRBJ2-3,TRBV6-5,CASGTSGGDTQYF
TRBJ2-7,TRBV2,CASSAGQGFSYEQYF
TRBJ2-2,TRBV19,CASSPTIRAMNTGELFF
TRBJ1-2,TRBV7-9,CASTPGGSNYGYTF
TRBJ2-6,TRBV27,CASSSGTGSVFSGANVLTF
TRBJ1-1,TRBV2,CASSRTEAFF